This T cell receptor (beta chain) emerged from a study of T cell responses to AZD1222 COVID-19 vaccine. Profiling relied on immunoSEQ multiplex PCR, and the TCRdb table lists in-frame clones only, not all of them. In the table there are 150,000 or so clones, approximately 87% of which are singletons. In the case of this clone: The target antigen is unknown.

This CDR3 is built from 16 residues. V was shortened by 4 bases and J by 8 bases, with 23 bases between the two germline ends. CDR1 is LGHDT, CDR2 YNNKEL, per germline (reference sequence). Findings and limits, study-wide: Donors, mostly white British, included more females; clonal diversity was possibly underestimated. Unmutated variant regions are reportedly targeted by nearly half of spike-specific TCRs. Following two doses of AZD1222, Spike-specific TCR breadth and depth rose.

Specimen: peripheral blood, collected 28 days after the second AZD1222 dose. The chain links TRBV3-1 (or the pseudogene TRBV3-2) to TRBJ1-2, with D hard to call. This sequence originates from an adult who received the AZD1222 COVID-19 vaccine. The CDR3 region is CASSRGMGGRGTGYTF. In DNA, the CDR3 is TGTGCCAGCAGCCGTGGAATGGGAGGGCGCGGAACCGGCTACACCTTC.